These 12 T cell receptor beta chains originate from one sample sequenced in a study of blood T cell repertoires in COVID-19. Some clones are missing from TCRdb's copy, which holds only in-frame ones; the method was immunoSEQ multiplex PCR. The profile covers over 600,000 clones, with 90% appearing a single time and over 0.2% taken by the ten largest. Source material: peripheral blood. Receptors were obtained from a woman aged 18-29 years with acute or convalescent COVID-19.

The rearrangement links TRBV12-3 or TRBV12-4 to TRBJ2-5; 9 positions match TRBD1. The CDR3 covers 13 residues. The ends lost 5 bases at V and 6 bases at J; junction bases unmatched: 4. CDR3 amino acids: CASSPGQGKTQYF. The CDR3, as DNA: TGTGCCAGCAGTCCTGGACAGGGGAAGACCCAGTACTTC.

This clone has a single count. J is TRBJ2-7 and V is TRBV19; 8 nucleotides align to TRBD1. Per the germline V gene, CDR1 is LNHDA and CDR2 is SQIVND (reference sequence). The CDR3 extends over 16 amino acids. With 5 bases clipped from V and 3 bases from J, the junction kept 12 bases outside the gene matches. The DNA of the CDR3 is TGTGCCAGTAGTGCCCCTCACGGTGGACAGGGCTACGAGCAGTACTTC. Its protein product is CASSAPHGGQGYEQYF.

The gene calls are TRBV18 and TRBJ2-7; tentatively, D is TRBD1 (5 bases). The CDR3 totals 16 residues. CDR1 is KGHSH, CDR2 LQKENI, per germline. With 2 bases removed from V and 9 bases from J, the gap between germline ends came to 23 bases. Written as DNA, the CDR3 is TGTGCCAGCTCACCATCAGGCAGGGATCGGTTAGACGTGCAGTACTTC. Amino acids: CASSPSGRDRLDVQYF.

V and J are TRBV7-2 and TRBJ2-7; 8 nucleotides agree with TRBD2. The J segment lost 0 bases and the V segment lost 5 bases, leaving 6 bases of the junction unmatched. There are 15 residues in the CDR3. CDR1 and CDR2 (germline): SGHTA, FQGNSA. CDR3 sequence: CASSLLAVPSYEQYF. In nucleotides, the CDR3 is TGTGCCAGCAGCCTACTAGCGGTGCCCTCCTACGAGCAGTACTTC.

This chain connects TRBV19 to TRBJ1-5, with 9 nucleotides matching TRBD1. V shed 4 bases, J shed 5 bases, and the junction held 6 bases outside the gene matches. CDR1 is LNHDA, CDR2 SQIVND, per germline (reference sequence). The CDR3 has 15 residues. The CDR3 sequence is CASSKGDREYQPQHF. The CDR3 region has the DNA TGTGCCAGTAGTAAAGGGGACAGGGAGTATCAGCCCCAGCATTTT.

The CDR3 DNA is TGCGCCAGCAGTGGCAGAACCTATGGCTACACCTTC. Translation: CASSGRTYGYTF. This chain joins TRBV10-2 and TRBJ1-2; D uncertain. Germline CDR1 is WSHSY and CDR2 is SAAADI. Deletions cut 4 bases from V and 4 bases from J, with 7 bases between. This CDR3 has 12 residues.

This chain uses TRBV5-6 with TRBJ2-1; no clear D gene. This CDR3 is 17 amino acids long. V lost 2 bases, J lost 2 bases, and 17 bases lay in between. Germline-derived CDR1 and CDR2 are SGHDT and YYEEEE. The DNA of the CDR3 is TGTGCCAGCAGCTTAACCAAAATCTTAGGAGCCTACAATGAGCAGTTCTTC. Protein product: CASSLTKILGAYNEQFF.

With respect to this clone: The sample carries other DNA sequences with the same CDR3. The CDR3 region has the DNA TGTGCCAGCAGCGTAGGCGGGGGGGTATACGAGCAGTACTTC. This codes for CASSVGGGVYEQYF. The gene calls are TRBV9 and TRBJ2-7, with TRBD2 matching 9 bases. With V trimmed by 0 bases and J by 4 bases, 2 bases remained unmatched. Per the germline V gene, CDR1 is SGDLS and CDR2 is YYNGEE. The CDR3 length is 14 residues.

Only one count was recorded for this clone. The chain links TRBV11-3 to TRBJ2-2, with D possibly matching TRBD2 (6 bases). Germline-derived CDR1 and CDR2 are SGHNT and YENEEA. V lost 5 bases, J lost 1 base, and 17 bases lay in between. The CDR3 covers 17 residues. CDR3 in amino acids: CASSPKSGGVNTGELFF. The CDR3 DNA is TGTGCCAGCAGCCCCAAAAGCGGCGGGGTGAACACCGGGGAGCTGTTTTTT.

The rearrangement uses TRBV28 and TRBJ1-1; 9 bases match TRBD1. Unmatched junction bases numbered 16, after V lost 6 bases and J lost 5 bases. Germline CDR1 MDHEN, CDR2 SYDVKM. CDR3 length equals 17 residues. CDR3 sequence (DNA): TGTGCCAGCAGGTTAAACCCTACCGGGACAGGGCGGACTGAAGCTTTCTTT. Protein sequence: CASRLNPTGTGRTEAFF. The variable domain in full, completed from reference TRBV28 and TRBJ1-1, reads DVKVTQSSRYLVKRTGEKVFLECVQDMDHENMFWYRQDPGLGLRLIYFSYDVKMKEKGDIPEGYSVSREKKERFSLILESASTNQTSMYLCASRLNPTGTGRTEAFFGQGTRLTVV.

The genes are TRBV18 and TRBJ1-2; 8 bases line up with TRBD1. Germline V gene sequence: CDR1 KGHSH, CDR2 LQKENI. Trimming took 2 bases from V and 8 from J; bases not matched to a gene: 4. The CDR3 runs to 13 residues. In nucleotides, the CDR3 is TGTGCCAGCTCACCAGTGACAGGGGAAGGCTACACCTTC. Translated, it gives CASSPVTGEGYTF.

This chain uses TRBV5-1 with TRBJ1-3; 7 bases map to TRBD1. CDR1 and CDR2 from the germline V gene are SGHRS and YFSETQ. The CDR3 extends over 15 amino acids. V was clipped by 0 bases and J by 4 bases; unmatched bases: 4. DNA of the CDR3: TGCGCCAGCAGCTTGGAGACAGGGAGAGGAAACACCATATATTTT. Amino acid sequence: CASSLETGRGNTIYF.